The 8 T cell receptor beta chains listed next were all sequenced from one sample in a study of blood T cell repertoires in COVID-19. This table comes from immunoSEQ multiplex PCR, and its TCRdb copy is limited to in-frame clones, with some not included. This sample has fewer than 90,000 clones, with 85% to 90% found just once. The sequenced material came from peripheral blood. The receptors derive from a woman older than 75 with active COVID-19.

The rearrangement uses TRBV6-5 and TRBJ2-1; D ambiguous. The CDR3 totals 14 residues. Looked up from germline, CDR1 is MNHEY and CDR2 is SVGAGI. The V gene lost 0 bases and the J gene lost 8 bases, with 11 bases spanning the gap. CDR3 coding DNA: TGTGCCAGCAGTTACTCTTCCAGGCTCGATGAGCAGTTCTTC. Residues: CASSYSSRLDEQFF.

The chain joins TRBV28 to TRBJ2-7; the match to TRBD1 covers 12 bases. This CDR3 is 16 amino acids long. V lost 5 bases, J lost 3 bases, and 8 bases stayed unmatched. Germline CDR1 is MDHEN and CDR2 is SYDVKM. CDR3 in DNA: TGTGCCAGCAGTCTTCCCGGGACAGGGGGCGGCTACGAGCAGTACTTC. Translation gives CASSLPGTGGGYEQYF.

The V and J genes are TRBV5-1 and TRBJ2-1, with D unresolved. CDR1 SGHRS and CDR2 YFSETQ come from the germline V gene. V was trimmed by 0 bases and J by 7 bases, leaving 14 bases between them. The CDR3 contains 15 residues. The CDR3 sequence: CASSLGAGRLNEQFF. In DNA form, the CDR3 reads TGCGCCAGCAGCTTGGGGGCAGGCCGTTTAAATGAGCAGTTCTTC.

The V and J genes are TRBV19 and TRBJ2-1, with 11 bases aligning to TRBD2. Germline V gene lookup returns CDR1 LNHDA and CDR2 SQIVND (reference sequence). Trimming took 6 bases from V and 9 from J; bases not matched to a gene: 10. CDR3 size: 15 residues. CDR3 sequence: CASRLTSGRFGEQFF. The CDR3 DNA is TGTGCCAGTAGGCTAACTAGCGGGAGATTTGGTGAGCAGTTCTTC.

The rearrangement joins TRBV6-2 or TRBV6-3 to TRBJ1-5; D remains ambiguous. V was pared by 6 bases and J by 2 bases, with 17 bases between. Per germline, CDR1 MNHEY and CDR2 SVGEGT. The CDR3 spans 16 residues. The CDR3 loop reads CASSPSAYSGNQPQHF. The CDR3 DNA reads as TGTGCCAGCAGCCCCTCGGCTTACAGTGGCAATCAGCCCCAGCATTTT.

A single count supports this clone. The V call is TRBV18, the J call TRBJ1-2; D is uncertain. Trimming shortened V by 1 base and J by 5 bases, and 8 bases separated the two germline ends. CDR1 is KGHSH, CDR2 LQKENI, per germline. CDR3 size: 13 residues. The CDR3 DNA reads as TGTGCCAGCTCACCACAAGAGGGATATGGCTACACCTTC. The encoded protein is CASSPQEGYGYTF.

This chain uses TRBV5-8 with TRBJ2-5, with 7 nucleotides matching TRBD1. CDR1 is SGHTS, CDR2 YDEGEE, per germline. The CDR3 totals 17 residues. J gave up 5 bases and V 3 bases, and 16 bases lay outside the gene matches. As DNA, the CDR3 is TGTGCCAGCAGCTGGGGGCGTCGGACAGGCCCACGGGAGACCCAGTACTTC. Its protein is CASSWGRRTGPRETQYF.

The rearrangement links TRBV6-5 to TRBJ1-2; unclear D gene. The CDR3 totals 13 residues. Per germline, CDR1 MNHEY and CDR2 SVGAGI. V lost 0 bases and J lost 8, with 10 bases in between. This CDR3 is CASSYSPGSGYTF. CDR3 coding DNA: TGTGCCAGCAGTTACTCGCCGGGAAGCGGCTACACCTTC.